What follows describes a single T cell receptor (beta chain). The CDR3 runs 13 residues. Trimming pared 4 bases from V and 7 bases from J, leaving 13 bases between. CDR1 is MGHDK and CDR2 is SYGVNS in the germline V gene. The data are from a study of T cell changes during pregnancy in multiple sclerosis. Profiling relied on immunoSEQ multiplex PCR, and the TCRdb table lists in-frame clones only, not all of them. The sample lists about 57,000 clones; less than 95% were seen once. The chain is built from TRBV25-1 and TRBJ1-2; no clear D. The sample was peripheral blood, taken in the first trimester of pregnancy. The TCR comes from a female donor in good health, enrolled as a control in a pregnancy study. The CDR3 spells CASSGGLLGGYTF. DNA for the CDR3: TGTGCCAGCAGTGGAGGGTTATTGGGTGGCTACACCTTC.